These 30 T cell receptor beta chains were sequenced from one sample in a study of blood T cells in healthy people across ages. Through a sample-barcoded 5' primer and a J-beta primer mix, a second PCR was run for roughly 7 to 11 cycles. Using its own MiXCR run on the 5' RACE reads, TCRdb lists one record per CDR3 protein. The repertoire holds roughly 800,000 distinct CDR3 sequences, with roughly 26% as singletons. These sequences were also reported in another study, on T cells of mothers and their children.

Material: blood. The receptors were gathered from a boy between 10 and 17 years old in good health.

This clonotype was recorded a few times. The chain couples TRBV30 to TRBJ2-5; 13 positions agree with TRBD2. The V and J ends lost 3 bases and 4 bases, in that order; junction bases with no gene match: 5. The CDR3 has 15 residues. Germline CDR1 and CDR2: GTSNPN and SVGIG (reference sequence). The CDR3 DNA is TGTGCCTGGAGCTACCGACTAGCGGGGGGAGAGACCCAGTACTTC. It translates to CAWSYRLAGGETQYF.

The chain carries TRBV20-1 and TRBJ2-1; D gene unclear. The J call could be wrong; TRBJ2-7 is a better fit for the DNA end. The CDR3 is 18 residues long. Per the germline V gene, CDR1 is DFQATT and CDR2 is SNEGSKA (reference sequence). CDR3 nucleotide sequence: TGCAGTGCTAGGCCCCTAATTACTGGACGTCTCAGGCAATACGAGCAGTACGTC. Translation: CSARPLITGRLRQYEQYV.

This clonotype was seen more than once but under ten times. The chain is built from TRBV10-3 and TRBJ2-6; perhaps TRBD1 as D (5 bases). This CDR3 comprises 15 residues. Trimming removed 3 bases from V and 2 bases from J, with 8 bases in between. Per the germline V gene, CDR1 is ENHRY and CDR2 is SYGVKD. CDR3 loop: CAISDPRAGANVLTF. Written as DNA, the CDR3 is TGTGCCATCAGTGACCCCAGGGCTGGGGCCAACGTCCTGACTTTC.

The chain carries TRBV24-1 and TRBJ2-5; 7 bases map to TRBD1. The CDR3 loop spans 13 amino acids. The V segment lost 4 bases and the J segment 2 bases; nucleotides outside the gene matches: 0. CDR1 is KGHDR and CDR2 is SFDVKD in the germline V gene. The CDR3 nucleotides are TGTGCCACCAGTGAGACAGGGCAAGAGACCCAGTACTTC. Residues: CATSETGQETQYF.

The chain is built from TRBV20-1 and TRBJ2-1; 15 bases map to TRBD2. Germline V lookup: CDR1 DFQATT, CDR2 SNEGSKA (reference sequence). This CDR3 contains 17 residues. J lost 5 bases, V lost 6 bases, and 11 bases had no gene match. CDR3 DNA sequence: TGCAGTGCAAGGAAGGCCGGGACTAGCGGGAGGCACAATGAGCAGTTCTTC. Translation gives CSARKAGTSGRHNEQFF.

This clonotype was counted between two and nine times. This sequence joins TRBV7-9 and TRBJ1-2; tentatively, D is TRBD1 (6 bases). This CDR3 comprises 14 residues. Germline lookup yields CDR1 SEHNR and CDR2 FQNEAQ (reference sequence). V was cut by 8 bases and J by 1 base, with 14 bases left in between. CDR3 coding DNA: TGTGCCAGCCTCCCCCAGGGGATTAACTATGGCTACACCTTC. Translated, it gives CASLPQGINYGYTF. The full variable domain, rest sourced from reference TRBV7-9 and TRBJ1-2, is DTGVSQNPRHKITKRGQNVTFRCDPISEHNRLYWYRQTLGQGPEFLTYFQNEAQLEKSRLLSDRFSAERPKGSFSTLEIQRTEQGDSAMYLCASLPQGINYGYTFGSGTRLTVV.

This clonotype turned up a few times. V is TRBV4-1 and J is TRBJ2-7; 9 positions agree with TRBD1. V dropped 4 bases and J dropped 4; count of bases not matched to a gene: 11. Per germline, CDR1 MGHRA and CDR2 YSYEKL. The CDR3 is made up of 16 amino acids. The CDR3 DNA reads TGCGCCAGCAGCCGCACCGGGGCAGGGACAGGGTACGAGCAGTACTTC. It yields the protein CASSRTGAGTGYEQYF.

The chain carries TRBV5-1 and TRBJ2-1; the D gene could be TRBD1 or TRBD2 (6 bases each). This CDR3 comprises 14 residues. V was trimmed by 4 bases and J by 7 bases, leaving 15 bases between them. Germline lookup yields CDR1 SGHRS and CDR2 YFSETQ. As DNA, the CDR3 is TGCGCCAGCAGCAACGGGGGCCTTACAAATGAGCAGTTCTTC. Translating gives CASSNGGLTNEQFF.

This clonotype was detected ten times or more. V and J are TRBV10-3 and TRBJ2-7; 10 nucleotides agree with TRBD1. Per germline, CDR1 ENHRY and CDR2 SYGVKD. The CDR3 loop spans 13 amino acids. V was pared by 8 bases and J by 3 bases, with 4 bases of the junction left unmatched. CDR3 residues: CAIGTGVSYEQYF. The CDR3 DNA sequence: TGTGCCATCGGGACAGGGGTTAGCTACGAGCAGTACTTC.

The rearrangement links TRBV6-5 to TRBJ2-3; 7 bases fit TRBD2. Germline V gene lookup returns CDR1 MNHEY and CDR2 SVGAGI. Unmatched junction bases numbered 3, after V lost 6 bases and J lost 0 bases. The CDR3 length is 14 residues. The CDR3, as DNA: TGTGCCAGCAGGACTAGCCCAAGCACAGATACGCAGTATTTT. It codes for CASRTSPSTDTQYF.

In this sample, this clonotype turned up a few times. V is TRBV2 and J is TRBJ2-1; D gene uncertain. The CDR3 contains 14 residues. Germline values: CDR1 SNHLY, CDR2 FYNNEI. The V end was cut by 7 bases, the J end by 0 bases, with 10 bases between. The chain's CDR3 is CASMQSPSYNEQFF. DNA of the CDR3: TGTGCCAGCATGCAAAGTCCCTCCTACAATGAGCAGTTCTTC.

This clonotype has only a few counts. Sequence at one end of the junction differs from germline and may be a read error. The J gene is TRBJ2-7, the V gene TRBV29-1, with D tentatively TRBD1 or TRBD2 (6 bases each). Germline V gene lookup returns CDR1 SQVTM and CDR2 ANQGSEA. CDR3 length equals 12 residues. The CDR3 loop reads CSVRDKTYEQYF. The CDR3 DNA sequence: TGCAGCGTGCGGGACAAAACCTATGAGCAGTACTTC.

This clonotype was counted at least ten times. V is TRBV11-1 and J is TRBJ2-7; D ambiguous. Germline loops: CDR1 SGHAT, CDR2 FQDESV (reference sequence). The ends were cut back, 1 base at V and 0 bases at J, with 7 bases in the middle. This CDR3 comprises 14 residues. CDR3 DNA sequence: TGTGCCAGCAGCTTAGGGCAGTTCTCCTACGAGCAGTACTTC. It codes for CASSLGQFSYEQYF.

This clonotype was seen a handful of times. The rearrangement joins TRBV19 to TRBJ1-4; a weak D match, TRBD1 (5 bases). Looked up from germline, CDR1 is LNHDA and CDR2 is SQIVND (reference sequence). The CDR3 spans 15 residues. V was pared by 9 bases and J by 4 bases, with 18 bases between. CDR3 amino acids: CASLPVGRSNEKLFF. Written as DNA, the CDR3 is TGTGCCAGCCTACCGGTGGGACGGAGTAATGAAAAACTGTTTTTT.

The CDR3 DNA reads TGTGCCTGGAAGCCGGGGGGGGTGATCTACGAGCAGTACTTC. Encoded protein: CAWKPGGVIYEQYF. The chain joins TRBV30 to TRBJ2-7, with TRBD2 matching over 8 bases. The trim removed 4 bases at V and 3 bases at J, leaving 8 bases unmatched. This CDR3 has 14 residues. Germline CDR1 GTSNPN, CDR2 SVGIG (reference sequence). Using reference TRBV30 and TRBJ2-7 for the parts outside the CDR3, the full variable domain is SQTIHQWPATLVQPVGSPLSLECTVEGTSNPNLYWYRQAAGRGLQLLFYSVGIGQISSEVPQNLSASRPQDRQFILSSKKLLLSDSGFYLCAWKPGGVIYEQYFGPGTRLTVT.

This clonotype was recorded many times. Germline is not matched at one junction end, which may reflect a read error. V gene TRBV18 combines with J gene TRBJ2-5; weak D call: TRBD2 (6 bases). This CDR3 has 14 amino acids. The germline CDR1 and CDR2 sequences are KGHSH and LQKENI. In nucleotides, the CDR3 is TGCGCCAGCAGCCCCCCGGGGGTCCAAGAGACCCAGTACTTC. Translating it yields CASSPPGVQETQYF. The variable domain in full, completed from reference TRBV18 and TRBJ2-5, reads NAGVMQNPRHLVRRRGQEARLRCSPMKGHSHVYWYRQLPEEGLKFMVYLQKENIIDESGMPKERFSAEFPKEGPSILRIQQVVRGDSAAYFCASSPPGVQETQYFGPGTRLLVL.

This chain links TRBV6-1 with TRBJ1-2, with D possibly being TRBD1 (6 bases). V gave up 7 bases and J gave up 2 bases, with 11 bases separating them. The CDR3 contains 13 residues. Germline V gene sequence: CDR1 MNHNS, CDR2 SASEGT. CDR3 in DNA: TGTGCCAGCAACAAGAGGGGGAACTATGGCTACACCTTC. Protein product: CASNKRGNYGYTF.

Comments on this clonotype: Here the CDR3 omits its conserved ending phenylalanine or tryptophan, so a read error is the likely source. No DNA is shown, since the ends of the CDR3 on it are uncertain; the CDR3 is the one TCRdb lists. The chain recombines TRBV24-1 with TRBJ2-1; TRBD2, the table's D call, was not compared with the DNA. Germline CDR1 KGHDR, CDR2 SFDVKD. Ends included, the CDR3 has 10 residues. CDR3 region: CATSGGTAAI.

A few counts support this clonotype. The chain employs TRBV12-3 or TRBV12-4 and TRBJ2-5; D unresolved. The J call may be in error: the DNA end matches TRBJ2-1 better. The CDR3 loop spans 11 amino acids. The CDR3 DNA sequence: TGTGCCAGCAGTCAAGGTATTGAGCAGTTCTTC. It specifies CASSQGIEQFF.

This clonotype was counted only a few times. V usage is TRBV4-1 and J usage is TRBJ2-3; either TRBD1 or TRBD2 may supply D (6 bases each). Trimming pared 0 bases from V and 4 bases from J, leaving 17 bases between. Germline V lookup: CDR1 MGHRA, CDR2 YSYEKL. This CDR3 has 17 residues. CDR3 sequence (DNA): TGCGCCAGCAGCCAAGATCCGGTTGGGGGGCCCGCAGATACGCAGTATTTT. It is translated as CASSQDPVGGPADTQYF.

This sequence joins TRBV14 and TRBJ2-2; weak D call: TRBD2 (6 bases). The V and J ends lost 1 base and 5 bases respectively, with 8 bases between them. Germline CDR1 SGHDN, CDR2 FVKESK. The CDR3 sequence is 14 residues long. CDR3 bases: TGTGCCAGCAGCCAAGGCCGGGGGACCGGGGAGCTGTTTTTT. Encoded protein: CASSQGRGTGELFF.

This clonotype was seen once. V usage is TRBV9 and J usage is TRBJ2-5; possibly TRBD2 for D (6 bases). Germline V lookup: CDR1 SGDLS, CDR2 YYNGEE. Trimming cost V 0 bases and J 4 bases, with 13 bases left between them. The CDR3 sequence is 15 residues long. Written as DNA, the CDR3 is TGTGCCAGCAGCGTAGGCGGGGCCATCACAGAGACCCAGTACTTC. Translated: CASSVGGAITETQYF.

Concerning this clonotype itself: Germline and junction disagree at one end, which may indicate a read error. DNA of the CDR3: TGCGTCAGCAGCCCTAGAGTGTCCACAGATACGCAGTATTTT. Its protein is CVSSPRVSTDTQYF. This sequence joins TRBV5-1 and TRBJ2-3, with unresolved D. CDR3 size: 14 residues. In germline, CDR1 is SGHRS, CDR2 YFSETQ.

This chain uses TRBV19 with TRBJ2-4; D possibly corresponds to TRBD1 (5 bases). Trimming cost V 1 base and J 3 bases, with 13 bases left between them. The CDR3 sequence is 16 residues long. From germline, CDR1 is LNHDA and CDR2 SQIVND (reference sequence). The CDR3 loop is CASSIGPGQGKNIQYF. CDR3 nucleotides: TGTGCCAGTAGTATAGGCCCAGGGCAGGGCAAAAACATTCAGTACTTC.

This clonotype was counted between two and nine times. The chain combines TRBV27 with TRBJ1-5; no reliable D call. The CDR3 is made up of 15 amino acids. Trimming took off 3 bases at V and 1 base at J, with 10 bases between the two ends. Germline CDR1 is MNHEY and CDR2 is SMNVEV (reference sequence). The chain's CDR3 is CASSLWGRSNQPQHF. The CDR3 nucleotides are TGTGCCAGCAGTTTGTGGGGTAGGAGCAATCAGCCCCAGCATTTT.

J is TRBJ2-1 and V is TRBV11-2; possible D gene TRBD1, 5 bases. Between the trimmed V and J ends, which lost 4 bases and 7 bases, there was a span of 32 bases. Per the germline V gene, CDR1 is SGHAT and CDR2 is FQNNGV. This CDR3 comprises 20 residues. CDR3 bases: TGTGCCAGCAGCTCTCTCCAAAGGGGCAGGGCCCAGGCCCGTCCGAATGAGCAGTTCTTC. Encoded protein: CASSSLQRGRAQARPNEQFF.

The chain has TRBV20-1 and TRBJ1-3; 11 nucleotides align to TRBD1. After removal of 5 bases from V and 2 bases from J, the junction contained 8 bases not matched to a gene. The CDR3 contains 16 residues. CDR1 and CDR2 (germline): DFQATT, SNEGSKA (reference sequence). CDR3 in DNA: TGCAGTGCTGGACGCCGGACAGGGGGCCCTGGAAACACCATATATTTT. It yields the protein CSAGRRTGGPGNTIYF.

V gene TRBV29-1 combines with J gene TRBJ2-3, with TRBD1 as a possible D gene (5 bases). The CDR3 runs to 15 residues. Germline CDR1 and CDR2: SQVTM and ANQGSEA. The germline V and J ends were trimmed by 0 bases and 1 base, with 11 bases remaining between them. The CDR3 region has the DNA TGCAGCGTTGAAGACCGCAGGGTGGGCACAGATACGCAGTATTTT. Encoded protein: CSVEDRRVGTDTQYF.

With regard to this clonotype: The junction differs from germline at one of its ends, possibly a read error. The CDR3 spells CASTPVVGEQFF. The CDR3 DNA reads as TGTGCCAGCACACCAGTAGTCGGTGAGCAGTTCTTC. The chain combines TRBV18 with TRBJ2-1; D uncertain. Germline CDR1 reads KGHSH; CDR2 reads LQKENI. This CDR3 is 12 amino acids long.

CDR3 residues: CASSRSGTPSPYEQYF. DNA for the CDR3: TGTGCCAGCAGCCGATCCGGGACACCGTCCCCCTACGAGCAGTACTTC. V usage is TRBV7-9 and J usage is TRBJ2-5; tentatively, D is TRBD1 (6 bases). The DNA end lines up better with TRBJ2-7; the J call may be wrong. The germline gives CDR1 SEHNR, CDR2 FQNEAQ (reference sequence). This CDR3 has 16 residues.